The 30 T cell receptor beta chains below were found in one sample sequenced in a study of neurological immune-mediated disorders (dated by TCRdb to between 2018 and 2021). Libraries were made using 5' RACE. The instrument was an Illumina HiSeq 2500. TCRdb trimmed public reads at Q25 via fastp, called clones via MiXCR and kept in-frame beta chains. Each record represents a unique CDR3 protein, reported with the most common genes and DNA among its rows. The table for this sample lists about 59,000 distinct CDR3 sequences; 3.5% to 4.5% of them were counted only once. The ten largest clonotypes hold less than 2.5% of the sample. The sample taken for sequencing was PBMCs. These receptors all come from a woman between 45 and 65 years old with multiple sclerosis.

This clonotype was observed a handful of times. This likely comes from a read error, as the CDR3 has no conserved phenylalanine or tryptophan at its end. V and J are TRBV5-1 and TRBJ1-1, with D possibly TRBD1 on 5 matching bases. Germline V lookup: CDR1 SGHRS, CDR2 YFSETQ. Trimming removed 0 bases from V and 6 bases from J, with 12 bases in between. The CDR3 has 14 residues. The CDR3 coding sequence is TGCGCCAGCAGCTTGGTGGTTGGGGGGGCTGAAGCTTTCAAT. Its protein is CASSLVVGGAEAFN.

This clonotype was recorded many times. The rearrangement uses TRBV7-9 and TRBJ2-1; possibly TRBD1 or TRBD2 for D (5 bases each). The CDR3 totals 16 residues. Between the trimmed V and J ends, which lost 0 bases and 0 bases, there was a span of 9 bases. Germline V lookup: CDR1 SEHNR, CDR2 FQNEAQ (reference sequence). The CDR3 DNA sequence: TGTGCCAGCAGCTTAGCCGGGGCCATCTCCTACAATGAGCAGTTCTTC. Translated: CASSLAGAISYNEQFF.

This clonotype was counted only a few times. V and J are TRBV19 and TRBJ2-5; D is unresolved. CDR1 is LNHDA and CDR2 is SQIVND in the germline V gene (reference sequence). CDR3 length: 13 amino acids. V lost 4 bases and J lost 5, with 11 bases in between. As DNA, the CDR3 is TGTGCCAGTAGTAATACAGTGGTGGAGACCCAGTACTTC. This codes for CASSNTVVETQYF.

As for this clonotype: Its ends do not fully match the called genes, so a read error is possible. This chain links TRBV9 with TRBJ1-5; TRBD1 matches 7 bases. The germline V gene encodes CDR1 SGDLS and CDR2 YYNGEE. The CDR3 covers 15 residues. The DNA of the CDR3 is TGTGCCAGCAGCGTAGATCCAGGGGGTGGTCAGCCCCAGAATTTT. It translates to CASSVDPGGGQPQNF.

Many counts were recorded for this clonotype. This chain connects TRBV5-5 to TRBJ2-3; D call uncertain. Germline CDR1 reads SGHKS; CDR2 reads YYEKEE (reference sequence). The CDR3 sequence is 13 residues long. V was shortened by 0 bases and J by 2 bases, with 4 bases between the two germline ends. The CDR3 region is CASSLGPTDTQYF. In DNA form, the CDR3 reads TGTGCCAGCAGCTTGGGTCCCACAGATACGCAGTATTTT.

This clonotype was counted many times. The V call is TRBV6-5, the J call TRBJ2-7; D call uncertain. The CDR3 runs 13 residues. In germline, CDR1 is MNHEY, CDR2 SVGAGI. V dropped 2 bases and J dropped 4 bases, with 9 bases sitting between them. Here the CDR3 reads CASSYGPGYEQYF. CDR3 coding DNA: TGTGCCAGCAGTTACGGCCCCGGTTACGAGCAGTACTTC.

This CDR3 reads CATSERDRAYEQYF. The CDR3 region has the DNA TGTGCCACCAGTGAGCGGGACAGGGCCTACGAGCAGTACTTC. The V call is TRBV24-1, the J call TRBJ2-7; 9 positions agree with TRBD1. The V gene's germline CDR1 is KGHDR and CDR2 SFDVKD. Trimming removed 4 bases from V and 2 bases from J; junction bases left unmatched: 2. The CDR3 is 14 amino acids.

This clonotype was detected ten times or more. The chain links TRBV15 to TRBJ2-7; 8 bases agree with TRBD1. Unmatched junction bases numbered 4, after V lost 1 base and J lost 5 bases. Germline assignment: CDR1 LNHNV and CDR2 YYDKDF (reference sequence). The CDR3 runs to 14 residues. Written as DNA, the CDR3 is TGTGCCACCAGCAGAGGGGCAGGGGGCAACGAGCAGTACTTC. This translates into CATSRGAGGNEQYF. Full variable domain (rest looked up from reference TRBV15 and TRBJ2-7): DAMVIQNPRYQVTQFGKPVTLSCSQTLNHNVMYWYQQKSSQAPKLLFHYYDKDFNNEADTPDNFQSRRPNTSFCFLDIRSPGLGDTAMYLCATSRGAGGNEQYFGPGTRLTVT.

This clonotype was seen repeatedly, ten times or more. The rearrangement joins TRBV20-1 to TRBJ2-6; unclear D gene. Between the trimmed V and J ends, which lost 3 bases and 2 bases, there was a span of 8 bases. The CDR3 has 14 amino acids. CDR1 is DFQATT, CDR2 SNEGSKA, per germline (reference sequence). CDR3 DNA: TGCAGTGCTAGCTCTTCGACTGGGGCCAACGTCCTGACTTTC. Amino acids: CSASSSTGANVLTF.

For the CDR3, the DNA is TGTGCCAGCTCAGTCCATGGACCCTCGAACACCGGGGAGCTGTTTTTT. This gives the protein CASSVHGPSNTGELFF. The V gene is TRBV18, the J gene TRBJ2-2; no firm D call. The ends were cut back, 5 bases at V and 0 bases at J, with 13 bases in the middle. The CDR3 totals 16 residues. Germline V CDR1 and CDR2: KGHSH, LQKENI. The full variable domain, completed using reference TRBV18 and TRBJ2-2, is NAGVMQNPRHLVRRRGQEARLRCSPMKGHSHVYWYRQLPEEGLKFMVYLQKENIIDESGMPKERFSAEFPKEGPSILRIQQVVRGDSAAYFCASSVHGPSNTGELFFGEGSRLTVL.

This clonotype was seen many times. V is TRBV15 and J is TRBJ2-3; D unresolved. The germline V gene has CDR1 LNHNV and CDR2 YYDKDF (reference sequence). V was clipped by 1 base and J by 6 bases, with 8 bases between them. The CDR3 length is 13 residues. CDR3: CATSRAPQDTQYF. The CDR3 DNA reads TGTGCCACCAGCAGAGCTCCACAGGATACGCAGTATTTT.

This clonotype occurred many times. J is TRBJ2-2 and V is TRBV5-6; maybe TRBD2 (6 bases). The V gene lost 6 bases and the J gene lost 5 bases, with 14 bases spanning the gap. This CDR3 has 14 residues. Per the germline V gene, CDR1 is SGHDT and CDR2 is YYEEEE. CDR3 loop: CASTFGRRTGELFF. In DNA form, the CDR3 reads TGTGCCAGCACCTTCGGGAGAAGGACCGGGGAGCTGTTTTTT.

This clonotype showed up many times. The V gene is TRBV15, the J gene TRBJ2-5, with D hard to call. The CDR3 consists of 15 residues. CDR1 is LNHNV and CDR2 is YYDKDF in the germline V gene (reference sequence). V lost 0 bases and J 2 bases, leaving 10 bases between the germline ends. In nucleotides, the CDR3 is TGTGCCACCAGCAGAGATTGGCCCTTTCAAGAGACCCAGTACTTC. Its protein is CATSRDWPFQETQYF. Variable domain in full (rest from reference TRBV15 and TRBJ2-5): DAMVIQNPRYQVTQFGKPVTLSCSQTLNHNVMYWYQQKSSQAPKLLFHYYDKDFNNEADTPDNFQSRRPNTSFCFLDIRSPGLGDTAMYLCATSRDWPFQETQYFGPGTRLLVL.

Ten or more counts support this clonotype. The gene calls are TRBV20-1 and TRBJ2-2; D unclear. Germline lookup yields CDR1 DFQATT and CDR2 SNEGSKA (reference sequence). Trimming took 2 bases from V and 6 from J, leaving 7 bases between them. The CDR3 loop spans 12 amino acids. CDR3 protein: CSARFGPGELFF. The CDR3 DNA follows: TGCAGTGCTAGATTCGGACCCGGGGAGCTGTTTTTT.

This clonotype was detected many times. The rearrangement links TRBV4-3 to TRBJ1-1, with D possibly TRBD1 on 6 matching bases. Germline CDR1 LGHNA, CDR2 YSLEER. V lost 0 bases to trimming and J lost 5 bases, with 13 bases between them. This CDR3 region has 15 residues. Here the CDR3 DNA reads TGCGCCAGCAGCCAAGAGTGGGGGCGAGGAACTGAAGCTTTCTTT. Translating gives CASSQEWGRGTEAFF.

This clonotype came up many times. The chain employs TRBV5-5 and TRBJ2-1, with 12 bases identical to TRBD2. Trimming took 4 bases from V and 10 from J; bases not matched to a gene: 9. The CDR3 is made up of 15 amino acids. Germline CDR1 and CDR2: SGHKS and YYEKEE (reference sequence). The CDR3 loop reads CASSQRLAGALEQFF. CDR3 in DNA: TGTGCCAGCAGCCAGCGACTAGCGGGGGCCCTGGAGCAGTTCTTC.

Worth noting for this clonotype: At one of its ends the junction is not consistent with the germline gene, which may arise from a read error. CDR3 nucleotides: TGTGCCAGCAGCCGGACAGGGGGGTTGTTTCAGCCCCAGAATTTT. This gives the protein CASSRTGGLFQPQNF. The chain has TRBV2 and TRBJ1-5; TRBD1 aligns across 10 bases. The CDR3 has 15 amino acids. Per germline, CDR1 SNHLY and CDR2 FYNNEI.

This clonotype was counted many times. The V and J genes are TRBV7-9 and TRBJ2-2; possibly TRBD1 for D (6 bases). V dropped 5 bases and J dropped 3 bases, with 13 bases sitting between them. In germline, CDR1 is SEHNR, CDR2 FQNEAQ (reference sequence). The CDR3 contains 15 residues. CDR3 DNA sequence: TGTGCCAGCAGCCTTCACTCAGGGGACACCGGGGAGCTGTTTTTT. Protein sequence: CASSLHSGDTGELFF. Drawing the rest from reference TRBV7-9 and TRBJ2-2, the complete variable domain is DTGVSQNPRHKITKRGQNVTFRCDPISEHNRLYWYRQTLGQGPEFLTYFQNEAQLEKSRLLSDRFSAERPKGSFSTLEIQRTEQGDSAMYLCASSLHSGDTGELFFGEGSRLTVL.

This clonotype has ten or more counts. The chain employs TRBV20-1 and TRBJ2-7, with D perhaps matching TRBD2 (7 bases). This CDR3 contains 12 residues. Germline CDR1 is DFQATT and CDR2 is SNEGSKA (reference sequence). The V and J ends lost 2 bases and 6 bases respectively, with 11 bases between them. Written as DNA, the CDR3 is TGCAGTGCTAGATACAGGGAGGGCGAGCAGTACTTC. It encodes CSARYREGEQYF.

This clonotype showed up just a few times. The V call is TRBV30, the J call TRBJ1-1; 9 positions match TRBD1. CDR1 and CDR2 (germline): GTSNPN, SVGIG (reference sequence). Trimming at V came to 2 bases and at J to 9 bases, leaving 7 bases not matched to a gene. The CDR3 runs to 13 residues. The CDR3: CAWSTMGQGKAFF. CDR3 DNA sequence: TGTGCCTGGAGTACAATGGGACAGGGTAAAGCTTTCTTT.

The sample holds many counts of this clonotype. The chain recombines TRBV27 with TRBJ1-5; a weak D match, TRBD1 (5 bases). The CDR3 has 14 residues. V lost 3 bases to trimming and J lost 4 bases, with 10 bases between them. Germline CDR1 is MNHEY and CDR2 is SMNVEV (reference sequence). This chain's CDR3 is CASSLGQKNQPQHF. CDR3 bases: TGTGCCAGCAGTTTGGGGCAGAAGAATCAGCCCCAGCATTTT.

This clonotype was detected ten times or more. The chain couples TRBV20-1 to TRBJ2-2; 7 nucleotides match TRBD2. The CDR3 runs to 16 residues. V trimming: 1 base; J trimming: 6 bases; junction bases outside the gene matches: 11. Per the germline V gene, CDR1 is DFQATT and CDR2 is SNEGSKA (reference sequence). As DNA, the CDR3 is TGCAGTGCTAGAGTGGCGGGACTATCCGCTCCCGGGGAGCTGTTTTTT. Encoded protein: CSARVAGLSAPGELFF.

This clonotype was counted at least ten times. The rearrangement links TRBV4-1 to TRBJ1-3, with D maybe TRBD1 (5 bases). The CDR3 has 15 amino acids. Looked up from germline, CDR1 is MGHRA and CDR2 is YSYEKL. Deletions cut 1 base from V and 3 bases from J, with 10 bases between. CDR3 residues: CASSQVPGSGNTIYF. The CDR3 nucleotides read TGCGCCAGCAGCCAAGTCCCAGGGAGTGGAAACACCATATATTTT.

This clonotype was picked up many times. V and J are TRBV12-3 or TRBV12-4 and TRBJ2-3; D is uncertain. The CDR3 length is 13 residues. The ends were cut back, 4 bases at V and 4 bases at J, with 9 bases in the middle. The CDR3 bases are TGTGCCAGCAGTTATTCTGGGCCAGATACGCAGTATTTT. Translating it yields CASSYSGPDTQYF.

Many counts were recorded for this clonotype. The chain links TRBV6-1 to TRBJ2-7; the match to TRBD2 covers 10 bases. The V segment lost 6 bases and the J segment 5 bases; nucleotides outside the gene matches: 16. The CDR3 covers 17 residues. Germline V gives CDR1 MNHNS, CDR2 SASEGT. The CDR3 region is CASRLSRGLAPRNEQYF. The CDR3 region has the DNA TGTGCCAGCAGACTATCCCGGGGACTAGCGCCCCGAAACGAGCAGTACTTC.

The table lists this clonotype with many counts. This rearrangement joins TRBV5-1 to TRBJ2-5; D ambiguous. V was pared by 0 bases and J by 5 bases, with 5 bases between. The CDR3 is 12 residues long. Germline V gives CDR1 SGHRS, CDR2 YFSETQ. The CDR3, as DNA: TGCGCCAGCAGCTTGGCCCGGGAGACCCAGTACTTC. It codes for CASSLARETQYF.

This clonotype was counted many times. The chain joins TRBV20-1 to TRBJ2-1, with D possibly TRBD2 on 6 matching bases. Germline values: CDR1 DFQATT, CDR2 SNEGSKA (reference sequence). Deletions cut 6 bases from V and 2 bases from J, with 14 bases between. CDR3 length: 14 amino acids. The CDR3 sequence: CSARDGSPYNEQFF. CDR3 coding DNA: TGCAGTGCGCGGGATGGAAGTCCCTACAATGAGCAGTTCTTC.

This clonotype appeared many times. The rearrangement uses TRBV7-2 and TRBJ2-3; 9 bases are shared with TRBD2. Losses at the gene ends were 1 base for V and 2 bases for J; bases not matched to a gene: 4. The CDR3 spans 16 residues. Germline loops: CDR1 SGHTA, CDR2 FQGNSA. CDR3 in amino acids: CASSLVTSGYTDTQYF. In nucleotides, the CDR3 is TGTGCCAGCAGCTTAGTGACTAGCGGATACACAGATACGCAGTATTTT.

This clonotype occurred many times. The chain uses TRBV7-9 and TRBJ2-6; no clear D gene. Trimming stripped 1 base from V and 0 bases from J, with 7 bases between. CDR3 length: 16 amino acids. Germline V gene sequence: CDR1 SEHNR, CDR2 FQNEAQ (reference sequence). This CDR3 is CASSLGWGSGANVLTF. CDR3 bases: TGTGCCAGCAGCTTAGGTTGGGGCTCTGGGGCCAACGTCCTGACTTTC.

There are a few counts of this clonotype. As DNA, the CDR3 is TGTGCCAGCAGACAGACTAGGACAGAGCAGTTCTTC. Its translation: CASRQTRTEQFF. V and J are TRBV12-3 or TRBV12-4 and TRBJ2-1; a possible D gene is TRBD2 (6 bases). Trimming removed 6 bases from V and 10 bases from J, with 13 bases in between. This CDR3 has 12 amino acids.